These 27 T cell receptor beta chains came from one sample sequenced in a study of control samples from healthy donors and cancer patients (dated by TCRdb to about 2020). The library relied on the immunoSEQ multiplex PCR assay. The immuneACCESS repertoire file appears here via TCRdb, limited to in-frame rearrangements. These files lack a portion of the clones; in checked studies, under half of the deficit traces to unresolved V genes, and the cause of the others is not known. The sample data list 100,000 to 150,000 clones, and more than 80% of these were observed just once. Under 3% of the sample goes to the ten largest clones. The sample was blood. These receptors all stem from a man in his forties in good health.

This rearrangement joins TRBV9 to TRBJ1-6; D gene uncertain. V was pared by 3 bases and J by 8 bases, with 9 bases between. The CDR3 extends over 13 amino acids. Per the germline V gene, CDR1 is SGDLS and CDR2 is YYNGEE. The CDR3 protein is CASSGEAYSPLHF. CDR3 sequence (DNA): TGTGCCAGCAGCGGCGAGGCGTATTCACCCCTCCACTTT.

This clone appeared once. The genes are TRBV6-2 or TRBV6-3 and TRBJ2-2; TRBD1 matches at 10 bases. Germline CDR1 MNHEY, CDR2 SVGEGT. Trimming removed 5 bases from V and 5 bases from J; junction bases left unmatched: 8. CDR3 length: 16 amino acids. Here the CDR3 reads CASSPGQGTRTGELFF. The DNA for the CDR3 is TGTGCCAGCAGTCCGGGACAGGGGACCCGTACCGGGGAGCTGTTTTTT.

The chain recombines TRBV6-4 with TRBJ2-3, with 7 bases lining up with TRBD2. This CDR3 has 12 residues. The trim removed 10 bases at V and 5 bases at J, leaving 6 bases unmatched. Looked up from germline, CDR1 is MRHNA and CDR2 is SNTAGT. Here the CDR3 reads CAISRGEDTQYF. For the CDR3, the DNA is TGTGCCATCTCCCGGGGGGAAGATACGCAGTATTTT.

The genes are TRBV28 and TRBJ2-7; 7 nucleotides align to TRBD1. The CDR3 is made up of 14 amino acids. After removal of 10 bases from V and 2 bases from J, the junction contained 11 bases not matched to a gene. Germline assignment: CDR1 MDHEN and CDR2 SYDVKM. The CDR3 DNA reads TGTGCCACCATTAAGACAGGGCGCACCTACGAGCAGTACTTC. Protein product: CATIKTGRTYEQYF.

The J gene is TRBJ2-3, the V gene TRBV7-8; 8 positions match TRBD2. Germline V gene sequence: CDR1 SGHVS, CDR2 FQNEAQ. V shed 8 bases and J 3 bases; nucleotides not matched to a gene: 22. This CDR3 spans 19 amino acids. The CDR3 protein is CASGFSVAGKNSGTDTQYF. The CDR3, as DNA: TGTGCCAGCGGATTCTCCGTAGCGGGGAAAAACTCAGGGACAGATACGCAGTATTTT. The full variable domain, in which reference TRBV7-8 and TRBJ2-3 provide the parts outside the CDR3, is GAGVSQSPRYKVAKRGQDVALRCDPISGHVSLFWYQQALGQGPEFLTYFQNEAQLDKSGLPSDRFFAERPEGSVSTLKIQRTQQEDSAVYLCASGFSVAGKNSGTDTQYFGPGTRLTVL.

This clone was observed once. The chain links TRBV6-5 to TRBJ1-4; TRBD1 matches 11 bases. Losses at the gene ends were 6 bases for V and 7 bases for J; bases not matched to a gene: 4. The CDR3 totals 14 residues. Per the germline V gene, CDR1 is MNHEY and CDR2 is SVGAGI. The CDR3 DNA is TGTGCCAGCAGCTTGGGACAGGGGGGTGAAAAACTGTTTTTT. Translation: CASSLGQGGEKLFF.

This chain joins TRBV10-2 and TRBJ2-3; 7 nucleotides line up with TRBD2. Germline V gives CDR1 WSHSY, CDR2 SAAADI. The V segment lost 4 bases and the J segment 2 bases; nucleotides outside the gene matches: 27. CDR3 length: 22 amino acids. The CDR3 here is CASSGFPVDRGRTSGSTDTQYF. CDR3 nucleotide sequence: TGCGCCAGCAGTGGGTTCCCCGTGGATCGGGGGAGGACTAGTGGCTCCACAGATACGCAGTATTTT.

Only a few counts were recorded for this clone. J is TRBJ1-1 and V is TRBV3-1 (or the pseudogene TRBV3-2); TRBD1 matches 7 bases. This CDR3 is built from 14 residues. The junction had 13 bases not matched to a gene; V was cut back by 4 bases and J by 11 bases. From germline, CDR1 is LGHDT and CDR2 YNNKEL (reference sequence). The CDR3 DNA is TGTGCCAGCAGCCCAATCGTTGCACAGGGGACGGCTTTCTTT. Its translation: CASSPIVAQGTAFF.

Details on this clone: Other DNA sequences in this specimen translate into the identical CDR3. V usage is TRBV30 and J usage is TRBJ2-3, with a possible D match to TRBD1 (5 bases). Germline CDR1 reads GTSNPN; CDR2 reads SVGIG (reference sequence). The CDR3 sequence is 13 residues long. Trimming took 3 bases from V and 0 from J, leaving 7 bases between them. As DNA, the CDR3 is TGTGCCTGGAGAGGGGCGAGCACAGATACGCAGTATTTT. It specifies CAWRGASTDTQYF.

V is TRBV20-1 and J is TRBJ1-3; 7 bases line up with TRBD1. The germline V gene encodes CDR1 DFQATT and CDR2 SNEGSKA (reference sequence). The CDR3 runs 17 residues. With 3 bases clipped from V and 0 bases from J, the junction kept 11 bases outside the gene matches. In DNA form, the CDR3 reads TGCAGTGCTAGTTTGAGGACAGGCAGCTTCTCTGGAAACACCATATATTTT. Protein sequence: CSASLRTGSFSGNTIYF.

The chain has TRBV5-6 and TRBJ2-7; D possibly uses TRBD1 or TRBD2 (5 bases each). V lost 1 base, J lost 13 bases, and 15 bases lay in between. The CDR3 loop spans 12 amino acids. The germline V gene has CDR1 SGHDT and CDR2 YYEEEE. The CDR3 is CASSLRERGHYF. In nucleotides, the CDR3 is TGTGCCAGCAGCTTGAGGGAACGGGGCCATTACTTC.

For the CDR3, the DNA is TGTGCCAGCAGCTTCGTTCAGGGGAATGAGCAGTTCTTC. As protein: CASSFVQGNEQFF. This chain joins TRBV7-3 and TRBJ2-1; tentatively, D is TRBD1 (6 bases). Germline assignment: CDR1 SGHTA and CDR2 FQGTGA. Trimming removed 3 bases at V and 7 bases at J, with 10 bases between. The length of the CDR3 is 13 residues.

This clone was recorded only once. This CDR3 is CASSPNPAYEQYF. Written as DNA, the CDR3 is TGTGCCAGCAGCCCAAATCCGGCCTACGAGCAGTACTTC. The chain uses TRBV7-2 and TRBJ2-7; D remains ambiguous. Per the germline V gene, CDR1 is SGHTA and CDR2 is FQGNSA. The CDR3 contains 13 residues. V was pared by 5 bases and J by 2 bases, with 10 bases between.

This chain links TRBV5-1 with TRBJ2-7; D is perhaps TRBD2 (5 bases). The CDR3 covers 13 residues. Germline V gives CDR1 SGHRS, CDR2 YFSETQ. The V end lost 4 bases, the J end lost 2 bases, and 10 bases lay between the germline ends. CDR3 in amino acids: CASSHPGAYEQYF. The DNA of the CDR3 is TGCGCCAGCAGCCATCCCGGGGCCTACGAGCAGTACTTC.

The rearrangement uses TRBV7-9 and TRBJ1-6, with 8 bases matching TRBD1. Trimming cost V 5 bases and J 7 bases; bases outside gene matches: 10. Germline CDR1 is SEHNR and CDR2 is FQNEAQ (reference sequence). This CDR3 region has 16 residues. The CDR3 region is CASSGGYRTGNSPLHF. CDR3 nucleotides: TGTGCCAGCAGCGGGGGCTACCGGACAGGGAATTCACCCCTCCACTTT.

The chain has TRBV27 and TRBJ1-4; the D is unclear. This CDR3 spans 13 amino acids. Trimming took off 5 bases at V and 2 bases at J, with 6 bases between the two ends. Germline V lookup: CDR1 MNHEY, CDR2 SMNVEV (reference sequence). CDR3: CASSSQTNEKLFF. The CDR3 coding sequence is TGTGCCAGCAGTAGTCAGACTAATGAAAAACTGTTTTTT.

This clone was seen a handful of times. The chain couples TRBV7-9 to TRBJ1-1; D is undetermined. Germline loops: CDR1 SEHNR, CDR2 FQNEAQ (reference sequence). The V end was cut by 5 bases, the J end by 4 bases, with 11 bases between. The CDR3 sequence is 13 residues long. CDR3 sequence reads: CASSQRLGTEAFF. CDR3 DNA: TGTGCCAGCAGCCAACGGTTGGGCACTGAAGCTTTCTTT.

The genes are TRBV9 and TRBJ2-7; TRBD2 matches at 12 bases. With V trimmed by 3 bases and J by 0 bases, 4 bases remained unmatched. The V gene's germline CDR1 is SGDLS and CDR2 YYNGEE. This CDR3 spans 16 amino acids. The CDR3 is CASSAGLAGTSYEQYF. The CDR3 nucleotides read TGTGCCAGCAGCGCCGGACTAGCGGGGACCTCCTACGAGCAGTACTTC. Drawing the rest from reference TRBV9 and TRBJ2-7, the complete variable domain is DSGVTQTPKHLITATGQRVTLRCSPRSGDLSVYWYQQSLDQGLQFLIQYYNGEERAKGNILERFSAQQFPDLHSELNLSSLELGDSALYFCASSAGLAGTSYEQYFGPGTRLTVT.

The chain couples TRBV5-1 to TRBJ1-1; the match to TRBD1 covers 7 bases. CDR3 length equals 15 residues. Germline V CDR1 and CDR2: SGHRS, YFSETQ. V shed 4 bases and J 2 bases; nucleotides not matched to a gene: 8. CDR3 sequence: CASSTRQGGNTEAFF. In nucleotides, the CDR3 is TGCGCCAGCAGCACCCGACAGGGAGGAAACACTGAAGCTTTCTTT. The full variable domain, its missing parts supplied by reference TRBV5-1 and TRBJ1-1, is KAGVTQTPRYLIKTRGQQVTLSCSPISGHRSVSWYQQTPGQGLQFLFEYFSETQRNKGNFPGRFSGRQFSNSRSEMNVSTLELGDSALYLCASSTRQGGNTEAFFGQGTRLTVV.

V gene TRBV7-9 combines with J gene TRBJ1-1; TRBD1 agrees at 7 bases. J was trimmed by 8 bases and V by 3 bases; bases with no gene match: 3. Germline-derived CDR1 and CDR2 are SEHNR and FQNEAQ (reference sequence). This CDR3 has 12 amino acids. CDR3 protein: CASSLGQLEAFF. CDR3 in DNA: TGTGCCAGCAGCTTGGGACAGCTAGAAGCTTTCTTT.

The chain links TRBV5-4 to TRBJ1-1, with 8 bases fitting TRBD1. Germline V gives CDR1 SGHNT, CDR2 YYREEE (reference sequence). The trim removed 1 base at V and 5 bases at J, leaving 7 bases unmatched. The CDR3 length is 15 residues. CDR3 region: CASSLLRQGHTEAFF. CDR3 in DNA: TGTGCCAGCAGCTTGTTAAGACAGGGGCATACTGAAGCTTTCTTT.

The V and J genes are TRBV5-4 and TRBJ2-7; tentatively, D is TRBD2 (6 bases). Per the germline V gene, CDR1 is SGHNT and CDR2 is YYREEE (reference sequence). This CDR3 region has 13 residues. V was cut by 4 bases and J by 4 bases, with 12 bases left in between. CDR3 region: CASSQPLAYEQYF. The DNA for the CDR3 is TGTGCCAGCAGCCAACCACTAGCTTACGAGCAGTACTTC. Full variable domain (outside the CDR3, taken from reference TRBV5-4 and TRBJ2-7): ETGVTQSPTHLIKTRGQQVTLRCSSQSGHNTVSWYQQALGQGPQFIFQYYREEENGRGNFPPRFSGLQFPNYSSELNVNALELDDSALYLCASSQPLAYEQYFGPGTRLTVT.

The chain couples TRBV5-1 to TRBJ1-1; D is unclear. The CDR3 is 13 amino acids. V dropped 4 bases and J dropped 7 bases, with 14 bases sitting between them. Germline V gives CDR1 SGHRS, CDR2 YFSETQ. In DNA form, the CDR3 reads TGCGCCAGCAGCCTTGATATTACGGTTGAAGCTTTCTTT. This translates into CASSLDITVEAFF.

The V gene is TRBV7-9, the J gene TRBJ2-3, with TRBD2 identical over 11 bases. The CDR3 runs to 15 residues. Germline-derived CDR1 and CDR2 are SEHNR and FQNEAQ (reference sequence). The ends lost 5 bases at V and 5 bases at J; junction bases unmatched: 6. The CDR3 DNA sequence: TGTGCCAGCAGCCGTAGCGGGGGGGCCAAAGATACGCAGTATTTT. Amino acid sequence: CASSRSGGAKDTQYF. Complete variable domain (other parts from reference TRBV7-9 and TRBJ2-3): DTGVSQNPRHKITKRGQNVTFRCDPISEHNRLYWYRQTLGQGPEFLTYFQNEAQLEKSRLLSDRFSAERPKGSFSTLEIQRTEQGDSAMYLCASSRSGGAKDTQYFGPGTRLTVL.

The chain joins TRBV6-1 to TRBJ1-2, with D maybe TRBD1 (6 bases). V lost 0 bases, J lost 5 bases, and 13 bases lay in between. This CDR3 has 15 amino acids. CDR1 is MNHNS and CDR2 is SASEGT in the germline V gene. The CDR3, as DNA: TGTGCCAGCAGTGAAGCTGGTCAGGGGCTTTATGGCTACACCTTC. Translated: CASSEAGQGLYGYTF.

V usage is TRBV6-5 and J usage is TRBJ1-5, with D maybe TRBD1 (5 bases). The CDR3 totals 15 residues. Germline CDR1 reads MNHEY; CDR2 reads SVGAGI. With 0 bases removed from V and 2 bases from J, the gap between germline ends came to 8 bases. The CDR3 DNA follows: TGTGCCAGCAGTTACTCGTTAGGGGGCAATCAGCCCCAGCATTTT. Translation: CASSYSLGGNQPQHF.

The V call is TRBV4-1, the J call TRBJ1-6, with D perhaps TRBD1 (5 bases). The V end was cut by 0 bases, the J end by 10 bases, with 13 bases between. The CDR3 runs to 15 residues. Germline loops: CDR1 MGHRA, CDR2 YSYEKL. The CDR3 loop reads CASSQEGQGVSPLHF. CDR3 in DNA: TGCGCCAGCAGCCAAGAAGGCCAGGGCGTGTCACCCCTCCACTTT.